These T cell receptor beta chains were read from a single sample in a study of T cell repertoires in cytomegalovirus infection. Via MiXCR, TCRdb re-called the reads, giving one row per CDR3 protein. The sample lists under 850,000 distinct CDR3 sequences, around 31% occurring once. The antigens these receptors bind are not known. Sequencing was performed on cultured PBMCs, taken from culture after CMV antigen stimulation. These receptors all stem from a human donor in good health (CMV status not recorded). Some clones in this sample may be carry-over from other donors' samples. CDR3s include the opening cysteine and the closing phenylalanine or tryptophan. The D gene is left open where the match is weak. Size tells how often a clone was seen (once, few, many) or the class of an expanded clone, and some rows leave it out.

CDR3aa: CASSPSGTSGYNEQFF
CDR3nt: TGTGCCAGCAGCCCCTCAGGGACTAGCGGTTACAATGAGCAGTTCTTC
abundance: -
v_gene: TRBV7-7
d_gene: TRBD2
j_gene: TRBJ2-1

CDR3aa: CASSSSGPTQYF
CDR3nt: TGTGCCAGCAGCTCCTCGGGGCCGACGCAGTATTTT
abundance: -
v_gene: TRBV11-2
d_gene: -
j_gene: TRBJ2-3

CDR3aa: CASSQGWDSSYNEQFF
CDR3nt: TGTGCCAGCAGTCAGGGGTGGGACAGCTCCTACAATGAGCAGTTCTTC
abundance: few
v_gene: TRBV7-9
d_gene: TRBD1
j_gene: TRBJ2-1

CDR3aa: CASTRLAEGELFF
CDR3nt: TGTGCCAGCACCAGACTAGCGGAGGGGGAGCTGTTTTTT
abundance: -
v_gene: TRBV12-3/TRBV12-4
d_gene: TRBD2
j_gene: TRBJ2-2

CDR3aa: CASSPQAETEGYGYTF
CDR3nt: TGTGCCAGCTCACCACAGGCGGAGACAGAGGGATATGGCTACACCTTC
abundance: few
v_gene: TRBV18
d_gene: -
j_gene: TRBJ1-2

CDR3aa: CASAKRSLPTDTQYF
CDR3nt: TGCGCCAGCGCAAAACGGAGCTTGCCCACAGATACGCAGTATTTT
abundance: -
v_gene: TRBV4-3
d_gene: -
j_gene: TRBJ2-3

CDR3aa: CASSVVYGYTF
CDR3nt: TGTGCCAGCAGTGTGGTCTATGGCTACACCTTC
abundance: -
v_gene: TRBV2
d_gene: -
j_gene: TRBJ1-2

CDR3aa: CSARDMYTGELFF
CDR3nt: TGCAGTGCTAGGGACATGTACACCGGGGAGCTGTTTTTT
abundance: few
v_gene: TRBV20-1
d_gene: -
j_gene: TRBJ2-2

CDR3aa: CASSLTGTSGDFYEQYF
CDR3nt: TGTGCCAGCAGCCTTACCGGGACTAGCGGGGACTTCTACGAGCAGTACTTC
abundance: -
v_gene: TRBV7-8
d_gene: TRBD2
j_gene: TRBJ2-7

CDR3aa: CASSLAGQSNQPQHF
CDR3nt: TGTGCCAGCAGCTTAGCGGGACAGAGCAATCAGCCCCAGCATTTT
abundance: few
v_gene: TRBV7-9
d_gene: TRBD1
j_gene: TRBJ1-5

CDR3aa: CATGSTNEKLFF
CDR3nt: TGTGCGACAGGATCAACTAATGAAAAACTGTTTTTT
abundance: -
v_gene: TRBV12-3/TRBV12-4
d_gene: -
j_gene: TRBJ1-4

CDR3aa: CASSLYPHYEQYF
CDR3nt: TGTGCCAGCAGTTTATACCCCCACTACGAGCAGTACTTC
abundance: few
v_gene: TRBV12-3/TRBV12-4
d_gene: -
j_gene: TRBJ2-7

CDR3aa: CASSLVSRHTDTQYF
CDR3nt: TGTGCCAGCAGCCTCGTTTCGCGTCACACAGATACGCAGTATTTT
abundance: -
v_gene: TRBV12-3/TRBV12-4
d_gene: -
j_gene: TRBJ2-3

CDR3aa: CASSPERQLGDEQFF
CDR3nt: TGTGCCAGCAGCCCCGAGAGACAGCTCGGCGATGAGCAGTTCTTC
abundance: -
v_gene: TRBV11-1
d_gene: -
j_gene: TRBJ2-1

CDR3aa: CAIRQGPYEQYF
CDR3nt: TGTGCCATCAGGCAGGGCCCCTACGAGCAGTACTTC
abundance: -
v_gene: TRBV10-3
d_gene: -
j_gene: TRBJ2-7

CDR3aa: CASSPRGRGREVGSYNEQFF
CDR3nt: TGTGCCAGCAGCCCCCGAGGACGGGGGAGGGAGGTAGGCTCCTACAATGAGCAGTTCTTC
abundance: many
v_gene: TRBV7-6
d_gene: TRBD2
j_gene: TRBJ2-1

CDR3aa: CASSYTNLRDSAYEQYF
CDR3nt: TGTGCCAGCAGTTACACCAACCTCCGGGACAGCGCCTACGAGCAGTACTTC
abundance: -
v_gene: TRBV6-2/TRBV6-3
d_gene: TRBD1
j_gene: TRBJ2-7

CDR3aa: CASSLVEAGGMVF
CDR3nt: TGTGCCAGCAGCTTAGTCGAAGCGGGGGGGATGGTTTTT
abundance: many
v_gene: TRBV7-2
d_gene: TRBD2
j_gene: TRBJ2-3

CDR3aa: CASSRPPSVGSTDTQYF
CDR3nt: TGTGCCAGCAGTCGACCGCCTAGCGTGGGCTCCACAGATACGCAGTATTTT
abundance: -
v_gene: TRBV12-3/TRBV12-4
d_gene: -
j_gene: TRBJ2-3

CDR3aa: CASSFPGGALSYEQYF
CDR3nt: TGTGCCAGCAGTTTTCCCGGGGGCGCGTTATCTTACGAGCAGTACTTC
abundance: -
v_gene: TRBV12-3/TRBV12-4
d_gene: -
j_gene: TRBJ2-7

CDR3aa: CASSPRTGLSNQPQHF
CDR3nt: TGTGCCAGCAGCCCCAGGACAGGCCTTAGCAATCAGCCCCAGCATTTT
abundance: -
v_gene: TRBV7-9
d_gene: TRBD1
j_gene: TRBJ1-5

CDR3aa: CASSLALDANTGELFF
CDR3nt: TGCGCCAGCAGCTTGGCTTTAGATGCGAACACCGGGGAGCTGTTTTTT
abundance: few
v_gene: TRBV5-1
d_gene: -
j_gene: TRBJ2-2

CDR3aa: CASSSQGVVNTEAFF
CDR3nt: TGTGCCAGCAGCTCTCAGGGGGTTGTGAACACTGAAGCTTTCTTT
abundance: many
v_gene: TRBV7-2
d_gene: TRBD1
j_gene: TRBJ1-1

CDR3aa: CSVEDGAGGNEQFF
CDR3nt: TGCAGCGTTGAAGATGGGGCGGGGGGCAATGAGCAGTTCTTC
abundance: -
v_gene: TRBV29-1
d_gene: TRBD2
j_gene: TRBJ2-1

CDR3aa: CASSSSGYTQYF
CDR3nt: TGTGCCAGCAGCTCCTCGGGGTATACGCAGTATTTT
abundance: -
v_gene: TRBV12-3/TRBV12-4
d_gene: -
j_gene: TRBJ2-3

CDR3aa: CAISDPLGGGRTSSTDTQYF
CDR3nt: TGTGCCATCAGTGATCCCCTAGGCGGCGGGAGGACCTCTAGCACAGATACGCAGTATTTT
abundance: few
v_gene: TRBV10-3
d_gene: TRBD2
j_gene: TRBJ2-3

CDR3aa: CASSGGTPSSYEQYF
CDR3nt: TGTGCCAGCAGCGGAGGGACGCCCTCCTCCTACGAGCAGTACTTC
abundance: -
v_gene: TRBV7-2
d_gene: -
j_gene: TRBJ2-7

CDR3aa: CASSFVSGSSYEQYF
CDR3nt: TGTGCCAGCAGCTTTGTCTCAGGGAGCTCCTACGAGCAGTACTTC
abundance: many
v_gene: TRBV7-2
d_gene: -
j_gene: TRBJ2-7

CDR3aa: CASSLGPTQGTYEQYF
CDR3nt: TGCGCCAGCAGCTTGGGGCCCACACAGGGCACCTACGAGCAGTACTTC
abundance: few
v_gene: TRBV5-1
d_gene: -
j_gene: TRBJ2-7

CDR3aa: CAVEEGLTYNEQFF
CDR3nt: TGTGCAGTAGAAGAGGGACTAACCTACAATGAGCAGTTCTTC
abundance: few
v_gene: TRBV6-2/TRBV6-3
d_gene: TRBD2
j_gene: TRBJ2-1

CDR3aa: CASSLNEAGGYTF
CDR3nt: TGCGCCAGCAGCTTGAACGAGGCGGGTGGCTACACCTTC
abundance: -
v_gene: TRBV5-1
d_gene: -
j_gene: TRBJ1-2

CDR3aa: CSASQHGTGGGYTF
CDR3nt: TGCAGTGCTAGTCAACACGGGACAGGGGGCGGCTACACCTTC
abundance: -
v_gene: TRBV20-1
d_gene: TRBD1
j_gene: TRBJ1-2

CDR3aa: CATQDRRDSPLHF
CDR3nt: TGTGCCACCCAGGACCGGAGGGATTCACCCCTCCACTTT
abundance: -
v_gene: TRBV10-3
d_gene: -
j_gene: TRBJ1-6

CDR3aa: CASRHGGGGTGELFF
CDR3nt: TGTGCCAGCAGGCATGGCGGTGGGGGGACCGGGGAGCTGTTTTTT
abundance: -
v_gene: TRBV5-4
d_gene: -
j_gene: TRBJ2-2

CDR3aa: CASSSPLDTEAFF
CDR3nt: TGTGCCAGCAGTTCCCCCTTAGACACTGAAGCTTTCTTT
abundance: many
v_gene: TRBV12-3/TRBV12-4
d_gene: -
j_gene: TRBJ1-1

CDR3aa: CASSTRTGSTDEQFF
CDR3nt: TGTGCCAGCAGCACCCGGACAGGGTCTACGGATGAGCAGTTCTTC
abundance: many
v_gene: TRBV7-2
d_gene: TRBD1
j_gene: TRBJ2-1

CDR3aa: CASSLAIARATEAFF
CDR3nt: TGTGCCAGCAGCTTAGCGATCGCCCGAGCGACTGAAGCTTTCTTT
abundance: -
v_gene: TRBV7-8
d_gene: -
j_gene: TRBJ1-1

CDR3aa: CSASPSHEQYF
CDR3nt: TGCAGTGCATCCCCCAGCCACGAGCAGTACTTC
abundance: -
v_gene: TRBV20-1
d_gene: -
j_gene: TRBJ2-7

CDR3aa: CASSLSGRANEQFF
CDR3nt: TGTGCCAGCAGCTTGAGTGGCAGGGCAAATGAGCAGTTCTTC
abundance: few
v_gene: TRBV11-3
d_gene: -
j_gene: TRBJ2-1

CDR3aa: CASSSSGGYNTEAFF
CDR3nt: TGTGCCAGCAGTTCCTCAGGGGGCTATAACACTGAAGCTTTCTTT
abundance: -
v_gene: TRBV12-3/TRBV12-4
d_gene: TRBD1
j_gene: TRBJ1-1

CDR3aa: CASSLGRQGNYEQYF
CDR3nt: TGTGCCAGCAGCTTAGGACGACAGGGTAACTACGAGCAGTACTTC
abundance: few
v_gene: TRBV7-9
d_gene: TRBD1
j_gene: TRBJ2-7